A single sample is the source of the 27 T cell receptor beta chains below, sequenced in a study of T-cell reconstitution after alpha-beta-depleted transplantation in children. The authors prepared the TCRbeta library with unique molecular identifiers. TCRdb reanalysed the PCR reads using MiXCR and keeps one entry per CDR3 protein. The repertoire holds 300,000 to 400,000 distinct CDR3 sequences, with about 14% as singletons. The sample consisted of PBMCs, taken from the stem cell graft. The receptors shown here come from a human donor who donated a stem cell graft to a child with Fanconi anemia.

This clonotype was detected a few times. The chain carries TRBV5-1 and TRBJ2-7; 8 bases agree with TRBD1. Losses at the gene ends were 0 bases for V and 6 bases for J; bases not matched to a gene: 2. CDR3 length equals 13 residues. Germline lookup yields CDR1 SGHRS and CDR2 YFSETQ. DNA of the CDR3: TGCGCCAGCAGCTTGGATACAGGGGGCGAGCAGTACTTC. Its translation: CASSLDTGGEQYF.

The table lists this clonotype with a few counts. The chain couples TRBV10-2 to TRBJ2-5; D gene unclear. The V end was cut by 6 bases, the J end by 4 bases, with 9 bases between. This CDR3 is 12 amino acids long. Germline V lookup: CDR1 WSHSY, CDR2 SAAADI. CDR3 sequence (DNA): TGCGCCAGCAGCTCGTGGCGAGAGACCCAGTACTTC. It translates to CASSSWRETQYF.

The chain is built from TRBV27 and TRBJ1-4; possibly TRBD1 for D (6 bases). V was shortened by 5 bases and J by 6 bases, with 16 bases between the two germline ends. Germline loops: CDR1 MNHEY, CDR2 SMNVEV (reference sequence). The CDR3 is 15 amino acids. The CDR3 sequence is CASSPTGKVDEKLFF. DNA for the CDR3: TGTGCCAGCAGTCCAACAGGGAAGGTGGATGAAAAACTGTTTTTT.

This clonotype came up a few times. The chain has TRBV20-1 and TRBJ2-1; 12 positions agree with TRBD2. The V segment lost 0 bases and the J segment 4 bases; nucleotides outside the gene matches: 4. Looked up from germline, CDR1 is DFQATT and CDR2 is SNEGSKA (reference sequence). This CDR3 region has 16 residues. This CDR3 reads CSARDFGLAGYNEQFF. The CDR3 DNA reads TGCAGTGCTAGAGATTTCGGACTAGCGGGGTACAATGAGCAGTTCTTC.

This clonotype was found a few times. The CDR3 DNA is TGCGCCAGCAGCCAACGAGAGGGGCCAGGGGGTTTCCACAATGAGCAGTTCTTC. It specifies CASSQREGPGGFHNEQFF. The genes are TRBV4-3 and TRBJ2-1, with TRBD1 identical over 7 bases. Germline V lookup: CDR1 LGHNA, CDR2 YSLEER. V trimming: 2 bases; J trimming: 5 bases; junction bases outside the gene matches: 15. The CDR3 length is 18 residues.

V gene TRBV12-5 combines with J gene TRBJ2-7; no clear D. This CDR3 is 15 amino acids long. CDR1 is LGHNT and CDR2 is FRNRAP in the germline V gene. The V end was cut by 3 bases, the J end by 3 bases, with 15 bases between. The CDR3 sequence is CASGLLTDGDYEQYF. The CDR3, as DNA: TGTGCTAGTGGTTTACTAACTGACGGAGACTACGAGCAGTACTTC.

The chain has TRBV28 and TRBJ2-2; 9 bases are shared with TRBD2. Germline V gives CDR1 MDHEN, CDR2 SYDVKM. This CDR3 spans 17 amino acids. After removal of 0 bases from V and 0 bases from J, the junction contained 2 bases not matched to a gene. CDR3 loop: CASSLWGGGANTGELFF. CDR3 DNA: TGTGCCAGCAGTTTATGGGGCGGGGGGGCGAACACCGGGGAGCTGTTTTTT.

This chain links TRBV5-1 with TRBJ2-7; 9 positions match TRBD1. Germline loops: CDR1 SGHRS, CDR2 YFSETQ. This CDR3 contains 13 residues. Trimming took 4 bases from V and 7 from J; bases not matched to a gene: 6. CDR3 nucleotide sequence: TGCGCCAGCAGCCGAGGGACAGGGACGGAGCAGTACTTC. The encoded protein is CASSRGTGTEQYF.

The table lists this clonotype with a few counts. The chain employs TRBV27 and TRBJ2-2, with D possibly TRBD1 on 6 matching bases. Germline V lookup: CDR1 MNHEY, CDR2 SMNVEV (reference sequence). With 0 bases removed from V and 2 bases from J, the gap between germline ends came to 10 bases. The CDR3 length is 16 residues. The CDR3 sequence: CASSLSAGANTGELFF. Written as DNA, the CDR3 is TGTGCCAGCAGTTTATCAGCAGGGGCCAACACCGGGGAGCTGTTTTTT.

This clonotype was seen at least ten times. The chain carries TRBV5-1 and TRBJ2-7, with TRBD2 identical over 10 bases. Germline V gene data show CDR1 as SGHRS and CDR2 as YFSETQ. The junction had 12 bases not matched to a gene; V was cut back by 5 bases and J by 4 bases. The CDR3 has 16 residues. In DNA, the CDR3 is TGCGCCAGCAGTCATCCTCAAGCGGGGGGGATTTACGAGCAGTACTTC. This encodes CASSHPQAGGIYEQYF.

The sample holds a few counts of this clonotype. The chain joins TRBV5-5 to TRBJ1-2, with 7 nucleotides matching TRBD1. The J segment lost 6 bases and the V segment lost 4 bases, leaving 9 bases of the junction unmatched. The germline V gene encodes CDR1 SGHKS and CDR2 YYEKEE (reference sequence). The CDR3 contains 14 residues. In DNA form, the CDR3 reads TGTGCCAGCAGCGAATCGGGACAGCCAAATGGCTACACCTTC. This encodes CASSESGQPNGYTF.

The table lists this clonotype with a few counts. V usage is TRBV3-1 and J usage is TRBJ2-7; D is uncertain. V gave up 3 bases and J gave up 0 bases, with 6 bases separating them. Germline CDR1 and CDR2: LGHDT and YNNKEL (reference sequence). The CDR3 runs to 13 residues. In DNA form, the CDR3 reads TGTGCCAGCAGCCAGGGGATCTCCTACGAGCAGTACGTC. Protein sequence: CASSQGISYEQYV.

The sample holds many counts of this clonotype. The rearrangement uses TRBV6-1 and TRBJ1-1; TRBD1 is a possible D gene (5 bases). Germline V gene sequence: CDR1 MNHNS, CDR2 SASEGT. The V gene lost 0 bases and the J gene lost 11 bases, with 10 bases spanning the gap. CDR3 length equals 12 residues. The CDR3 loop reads CASSEARTRAFF. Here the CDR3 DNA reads TGTGCCAGCAGTGAAGCAAGGACAAGGGCTTTCTTT.

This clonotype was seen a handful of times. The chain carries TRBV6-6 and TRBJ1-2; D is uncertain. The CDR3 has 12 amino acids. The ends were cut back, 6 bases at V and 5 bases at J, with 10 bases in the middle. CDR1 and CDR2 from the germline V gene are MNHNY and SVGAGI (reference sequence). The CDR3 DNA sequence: TGTGCCAGCAGCGGGGAGCTTTATGGCTACACCTTC. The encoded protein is CASSGELYGYTF.

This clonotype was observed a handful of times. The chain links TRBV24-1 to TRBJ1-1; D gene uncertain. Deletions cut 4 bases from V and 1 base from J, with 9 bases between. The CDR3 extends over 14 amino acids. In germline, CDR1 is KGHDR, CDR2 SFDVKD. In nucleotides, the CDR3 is TGTGCCACCAGTGAAGACACGGGGAACACTGAAGCTTTCTTT. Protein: CATSEDTGNTEAFF.

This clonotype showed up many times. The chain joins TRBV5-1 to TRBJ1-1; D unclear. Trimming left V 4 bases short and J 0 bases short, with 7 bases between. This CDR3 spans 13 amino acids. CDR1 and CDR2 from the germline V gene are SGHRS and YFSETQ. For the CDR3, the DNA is TGCGCCAGCAGCCCCTCGTTGAACACTGAAGCTTTCTTT. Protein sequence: CASSPSLNTEAFF.

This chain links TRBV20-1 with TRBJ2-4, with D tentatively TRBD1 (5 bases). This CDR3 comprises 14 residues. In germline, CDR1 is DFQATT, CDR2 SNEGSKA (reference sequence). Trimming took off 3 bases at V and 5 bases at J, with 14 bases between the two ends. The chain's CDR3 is CSASVGHLENIQYF. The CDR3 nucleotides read TGCAGTGCTAGTGTAGGACATTTAGAAAACATTCAGTACTTC.

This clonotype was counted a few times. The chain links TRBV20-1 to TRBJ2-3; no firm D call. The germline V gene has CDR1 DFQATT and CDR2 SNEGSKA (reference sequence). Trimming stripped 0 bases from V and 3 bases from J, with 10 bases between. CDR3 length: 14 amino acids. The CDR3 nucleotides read TGCAGTGCTAGAGACCCTGTGGGGACAGATACGCAGTATTTT. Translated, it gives CSARDPVGTDTQYF.

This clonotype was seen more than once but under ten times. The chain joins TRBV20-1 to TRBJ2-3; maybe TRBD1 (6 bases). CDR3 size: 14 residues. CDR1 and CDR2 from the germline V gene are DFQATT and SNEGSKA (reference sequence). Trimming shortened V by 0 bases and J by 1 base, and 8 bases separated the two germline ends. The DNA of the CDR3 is TGCAGTGCTAGAGACCACAGGGGCACAGATACGCAGTATTTT. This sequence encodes CSARDHRGTDTQYF.

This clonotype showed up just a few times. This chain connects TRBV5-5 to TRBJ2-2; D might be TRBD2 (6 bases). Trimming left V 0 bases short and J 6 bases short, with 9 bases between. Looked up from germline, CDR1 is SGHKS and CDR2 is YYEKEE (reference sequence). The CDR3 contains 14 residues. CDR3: CASSLAAGPGELFF. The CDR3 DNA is TGTGCCAGCAGCTTGGCCGCGGGGCCCGGGGAGCTGTTTTTT.

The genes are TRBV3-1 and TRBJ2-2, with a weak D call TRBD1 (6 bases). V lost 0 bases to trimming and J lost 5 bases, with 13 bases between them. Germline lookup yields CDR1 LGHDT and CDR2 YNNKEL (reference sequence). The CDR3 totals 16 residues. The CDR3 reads CASSQDWGQGTGELFF. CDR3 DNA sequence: TGTGCCAGCAGCCAAGATTGGGGGCAGGGAACCGGGGAGCTGTTTTTT.

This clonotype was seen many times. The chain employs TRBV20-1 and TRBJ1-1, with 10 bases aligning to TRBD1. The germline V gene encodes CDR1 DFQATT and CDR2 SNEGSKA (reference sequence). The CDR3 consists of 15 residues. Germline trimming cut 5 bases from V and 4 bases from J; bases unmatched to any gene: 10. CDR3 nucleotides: TGCAGTGCTCCCGGAGGACAGGGGGTAAGCACTGAAGCTTTCTTT. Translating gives CSAPGGQGVSTEAFF.

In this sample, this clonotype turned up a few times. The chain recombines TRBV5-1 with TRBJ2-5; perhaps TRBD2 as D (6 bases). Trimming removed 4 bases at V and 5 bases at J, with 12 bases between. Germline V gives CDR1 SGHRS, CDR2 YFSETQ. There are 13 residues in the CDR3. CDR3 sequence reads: CASSTGTGETQYF. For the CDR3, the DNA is TGCGCCAGCAGCACCGGGACTGGGGAGACCCAGTACTTC.

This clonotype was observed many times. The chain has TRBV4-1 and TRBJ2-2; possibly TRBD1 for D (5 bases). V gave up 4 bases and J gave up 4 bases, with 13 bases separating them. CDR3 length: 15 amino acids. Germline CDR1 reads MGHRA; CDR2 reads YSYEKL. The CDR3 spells CASSLGAQGTGELFF. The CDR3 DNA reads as TGCGCCAGCAGCCTAGGGGCTCAAGGCACCGGGGAGCTGTTTTTT.

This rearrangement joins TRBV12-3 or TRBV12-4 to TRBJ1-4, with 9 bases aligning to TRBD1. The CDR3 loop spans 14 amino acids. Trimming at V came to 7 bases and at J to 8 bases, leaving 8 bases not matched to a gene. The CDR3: CASKPGTGFEKLFF. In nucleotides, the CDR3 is TGTGCCAGCAAGCCCGGGACAGGGTTCGAAAAACTGTTTTTT.

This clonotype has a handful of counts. CDR3 sequence (DNA): TGTGCCAGCGGCGGACAGGGCTTTGGCACTGAAGCTTTCTTT. Translation: CASGGQGFGTEAFF. The V call is TRBV6-5, the J call TRBJ1-1; 8 bases line up with TRBD1. From germline, CDR1 is MNHEY and CDR2 SVGAGI. The CDR3 sequence is 14 residues long. With 8 bases clipped from V and 4 bases from J, the junction kept 9 bases outside the gene matches.

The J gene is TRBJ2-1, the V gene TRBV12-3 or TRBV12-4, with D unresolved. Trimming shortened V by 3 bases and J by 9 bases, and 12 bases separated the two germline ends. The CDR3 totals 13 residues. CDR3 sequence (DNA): TGTGCCAGCAGTTTGGAGATCCAGCTTGAGCAGTTCTTC. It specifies CASSLEIQLEQFF.